The source of this TCR beta chain is a study of regulatory T cells in long-lasting Graves disease. Overall study findings and caveats: Newly diagnosed patients had higher TCR diversity than persistent Graves' patients did. It was possible that the small sample size reduced accuracy.

Stated time point: newly diagnosed GD, antithyroid drugs for less than 3 months. PBMC RNA was the source of the TCR library. The CDR3 is 14 residues long. V lost 3 bases and J 1 base, leaving 9 bases between the germline ends. iRepertoire HTBI primers and Arm-PCR of CDR3 regions built TCR beta libraries. TCRdb reprocessed the multiplex PCR reads via MiXCR and lists one record per CDR3 protein. The table has roughly 500,000 distinct CDR3 sequences, about 14% seen once. This clonotype was counted ten times or more. Its cognate antigen is unknown. The sample was also reused in another study, on T cells in Graves' hyperthyroidism and ophthalmopathy. That report adds: Blood also contained most expanded thyroid clonotypes above 0.001.

The material sequenced was peripheral blood mononuclear cells (PBMCs), taken at new diagnosis, from a patient treated with antithyroid drugs. This chain connects TRBV12-3 or TRBV12-4 to TRBJ1-1, with D perhaps matching TRBD1 (5 bases). The TCR was taken from a man aged 25 to 45 with Graves disease. The CDR3: CASSFWGRNTEAFF. The CDR3 coding sequence is TGTGCCAGCAGTTTTTGGGGCAGGAACACTGAAGCTTTCTTT.